This TCR beta chain was recorded in a study of T cell clonotyping in hematopoietic cell transplantation. Points on this clone: The antigen remains unidentified.

Broader study findings: Recipient TCR diversity dropped after transplant; expanded clonotypes rose from day 30 to 180. At the given depth, recipient repertoires were over 95% de novo clonotypes. Graft donor and pretransplant recipient Inverse Simpson Index values predicted broader posttransplant TCR diversity.

Profiling relied on immunoSEQ multiplex PCR, and the TCRdb table lists in-frame clones only, not all of them. The sample consists of roughly 40,000 clones, about 95% of them appearing once. The germline V and J ends were trimmed by 7 bases and 7 bases, with 17 bases remaining between them. This CDR3 contains 14 residues. Per germline, CDR1 MNHEY and CDR2 SVGAGI. The sequence came from a man aged 25 to 40 in good health. Some clones in this sample may be carry-over from other donors' samples. J is TRBJ1-3 and V is TRBV6-5; D possibly corresponds to TRBD1 (6 bases). The specimen was peripheral blood mononuclear cells. The CDR3 DNA is TGTGCCAGCACCTCCGCCACAGGGAGGAACACCATATATTTT. This encodes CASTSATGRNTIYF.